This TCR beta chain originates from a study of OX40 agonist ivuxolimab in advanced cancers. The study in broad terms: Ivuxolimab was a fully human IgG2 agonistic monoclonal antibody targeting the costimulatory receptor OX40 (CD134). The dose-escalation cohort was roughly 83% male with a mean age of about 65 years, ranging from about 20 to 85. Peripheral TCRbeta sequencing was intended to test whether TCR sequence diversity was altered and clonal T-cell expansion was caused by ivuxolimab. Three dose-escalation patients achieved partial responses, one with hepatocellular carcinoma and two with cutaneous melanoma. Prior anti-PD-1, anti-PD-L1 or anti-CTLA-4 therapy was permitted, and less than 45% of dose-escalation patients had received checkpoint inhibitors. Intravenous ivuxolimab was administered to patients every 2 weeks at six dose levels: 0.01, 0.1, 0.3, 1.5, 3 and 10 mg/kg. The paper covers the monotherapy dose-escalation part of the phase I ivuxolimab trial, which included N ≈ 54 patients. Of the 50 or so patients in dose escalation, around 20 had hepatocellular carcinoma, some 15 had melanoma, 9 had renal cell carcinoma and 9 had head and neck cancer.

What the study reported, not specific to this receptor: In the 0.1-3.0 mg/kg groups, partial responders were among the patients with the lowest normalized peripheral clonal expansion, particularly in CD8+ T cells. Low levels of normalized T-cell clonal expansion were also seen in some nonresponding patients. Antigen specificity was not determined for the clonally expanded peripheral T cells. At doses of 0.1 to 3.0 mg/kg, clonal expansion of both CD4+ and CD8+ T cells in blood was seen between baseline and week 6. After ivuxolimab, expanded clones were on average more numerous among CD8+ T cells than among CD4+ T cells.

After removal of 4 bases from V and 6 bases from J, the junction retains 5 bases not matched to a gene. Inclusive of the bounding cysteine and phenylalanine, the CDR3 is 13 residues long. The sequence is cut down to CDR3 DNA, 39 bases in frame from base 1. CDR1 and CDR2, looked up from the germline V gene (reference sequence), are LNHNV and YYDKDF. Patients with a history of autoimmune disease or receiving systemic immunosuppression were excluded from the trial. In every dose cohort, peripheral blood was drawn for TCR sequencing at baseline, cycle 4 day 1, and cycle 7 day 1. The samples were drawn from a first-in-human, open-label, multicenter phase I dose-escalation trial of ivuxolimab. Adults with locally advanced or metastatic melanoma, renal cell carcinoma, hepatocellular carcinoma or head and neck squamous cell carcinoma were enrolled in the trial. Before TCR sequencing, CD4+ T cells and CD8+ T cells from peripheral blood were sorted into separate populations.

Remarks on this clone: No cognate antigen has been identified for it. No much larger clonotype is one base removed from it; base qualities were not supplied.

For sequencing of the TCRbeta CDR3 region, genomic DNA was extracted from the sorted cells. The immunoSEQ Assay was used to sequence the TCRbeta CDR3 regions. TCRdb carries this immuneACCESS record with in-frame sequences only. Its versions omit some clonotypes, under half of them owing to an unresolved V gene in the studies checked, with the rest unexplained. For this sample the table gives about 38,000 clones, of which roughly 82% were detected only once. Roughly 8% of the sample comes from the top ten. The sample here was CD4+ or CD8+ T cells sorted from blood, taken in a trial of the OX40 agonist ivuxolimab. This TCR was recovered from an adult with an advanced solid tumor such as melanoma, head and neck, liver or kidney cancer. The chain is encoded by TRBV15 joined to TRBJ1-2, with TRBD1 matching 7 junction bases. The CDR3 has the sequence CATSKDQGDGYTF. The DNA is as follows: TGTGCCACCAGCAAAGACCAGGGGGATGGCTACACCTTC. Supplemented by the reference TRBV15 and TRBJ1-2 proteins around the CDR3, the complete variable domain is DAMVIQNPRYQVTQFGKPVTLSCSQTLNHNVMYWYQQKSSQAPKLLFHYYDKDFNNEADTPDNFQSRRPNTSFCFLDIRSPGLGDTAMYLCATSKDQGDGYTFGSGTRLTVV.